One sample yielded the 21 T cell receptor beta chains listed below, sequenced in a study of blood T cells in healthy people across ages. With a J-beta primer mix and a sample-barcoded 5' primer, a second PCR ran 7 to 11 cycles. TCRdb called the 5' RACE reads again in MiXCR, with one record for every CDR3 protein. The profile shows hundreds of thousands of distinct CDR3 sequences, more than 55% of them singletons. Input material: blood. The receptors come from a man aged 40-49 years in good health.

The chain links TRBV5-5 to TRBJ1-2; 8 bases agree with TRBD1. Trimming took 2 bases from V and 6 from J; bases not matched to a gene: 6. Germline assignment: CDR1 SGHKS and CDR2 YYEKEE (reference sequence). This CDR3 contains 14 residues. In DNA, the CDR3 is TGTGCCAGCAGCTTTCCGGACAGGGCGGATGGCTACACCTTC. Protein product: CASSFPDRADGYTF.

The J gene is TRBJ1-6, the V gene TRBV3-1; possible D gene TRBD1, 6 bases. Germline CDR1 LGHDT, CDR2 YNNKEL (reference sequence). The CDR3 contains 14 residues. The germline V and J ends were trimmed by 6 bases and 7 bases, with 13 bases remaining between them. This CDR3 reads CASSVDRGNSPLHF. The CDR3 DNA is TGTGCCAGCAGTGTGGACAGAGGGAATTCACCCCTCCACTTT.

This chain links TRBV6-1 with TRBJ2-5; no reliable D call. V was pared by 2 bases and J by 11 bases, with 15 bases between. There are 13 residues in the CDR3. Germline assignment: CDR1 MNHNS and CDR2 SASEGT. The CDR3: CASSEIASQEQYF. CDR3 nucleotide sequence: TGTGCCAGCAGTGAAATCGCGAGCCAGGAGCAGTACTTC.

This clonotype was recorded only once. V gene TRBV6-1 combines with J gene TRBJ2-4, with 9 bases aligning to TRBD1. The CDR3 has 17 residues. Germline V gene lookup returns CDR1 MNHNS and CDR2 SASEGT. The V segment lost 0 bases and the J segment 0 bases; nucleotides outside the gene matches: 3. The CDR3 sequence is CASSEAGQGLAKNIQYF. CDR3 nucleotides: TGTGCCAGCAGTGAAGCGGGACAGGGACTAGCCAAAAACATTCAGTACTTC.

This sequence joins TRBV6-2 or TRBV6-3 and TRBJ1-6; TRBD1 aligns across 9 bases. V shed 7 bases, J shed 7 bases, and the junction held 5 bases outside the gene matches. Germline-derived CDR1 and CDR2 are MNHEY and SVGEGT. CDR3 length: 14 amino acids. CDR3 loop: CASTETGGNSPLHF. The CDR3 DNA sequence: TGTGCCAGCACCGAGACAGGGGGGAATTCACCCCTCCACTTT.

This clonotype was counted only a few times. The chain combines TRBV9 with TRBJ2-5; maybe TRBD1 (8 bases). CDR3 size: 15 residues. Germline lookup yields CDR1 SGDLS and CDR2 YYNGEE. The ends were cut back, 4 bases at V and 5 bases at J, with 18 bases in the middle. CDR3 sequence: CASSPRTGREETQYF. The CDR3 coding sequence is TGTGCCAGCAGCCCCCGGACAGGGAGGGAGGAGACCCAGTACTTC. The full variable domain, in which reference TRBV9 and TRBJ2-5 provide the parts outside the CDR3, is DSGVTQTPKHLITATGQRVTLRCSPRSGDLSVYWYQQSLDQGLQFLIQYYNGEERAKGNILERFSAQQFPDLHSELNLSSLELGDSALYFCASSPRTGREETQYFGPGTRLLVL.

The rearrangement uses TRBV12-3 or TRBV12-4 and TRBJ1-1; D gene uncertain. V was trimmed by 3 bases and J by 1 base, leaving 6 bases between them. CDR3 size: 13 residues. For the CDR3, the DNA is TGTGCCAGCAGTTTTCAGGAGAACACTGAAGCTTTCTTT. Its protein product is CASSFQENTEAFF.

This rearrangement joins TRBV27 to TRBJ2-1; the D gene is possibly TRBD1 (6 bases). The length of the CDR3 is 12 residues. V was clipped by 2 bases and J by 12 bases, with 11 bases between them. Germline V gene sequence: CDR1 MNHEY, CDR2 SMNVEV (reference sequence). CDR3 nucleotide sequence: TGTGCCAGCAGTTTACAGGGGATCCTGCAGTTCTTC. Amino acids: CASSLQGILQFF.

DNA of the CDR3: TGTGCCACGGGGGACAGGGGGCTTGGAACTGGGGCCAACGTCCTGACTTTC. Translated, it gives CATGDRGLGTGANVLTF. The gene calls are TRBV2 and TRBJ2-6, with 12 bases lining up with TRBD1. Germline V lookup: CDR1 SNHLY, CDR2 FYNNEI. This CDR3 has 17 amino acids. J lost 2 bases, V lost 10 bases, and 9 bases had no gene match.

This clonotype came up a few times. The chain is built from TRBV5-1 and TRBJ2-6; D gene unclear. Germline V gene lookup returns CDR1 SGHRS and CDR2 YFSETQ. Trimming removed 5 bases at V and 0 bases at J, with 9 bases between. CDR3 length: 15 residues. The CDR3 is CASRVSSSGANVLTF. In DNA, the CDR3 is TGCGCCAGCAGAGTCTCGAGCTCTGGGGCCAACGTCCTGACTTTC.

This clonotype has a handful of counts. This chain uses TRBV6-2 or TRBV6-3 with TRBJ1-2; 8 bases align to TRBD1. Trimming took 7 bases from V and 8 from J; bases not matched to a gene: 9. CDR3 length: 13 amino acids. Germline loops: CDR1 MNHEY, CDR2 SVGEGT. The chain's CDR3 is CASTKDRVGGYTF. The CDR3 DNA reads as TGTGCCAGCACCAAGGACAGGGTAGGAGGCTACACCTTC.

This chain uses TRBV4-3 with TRBJ2-5; a weak D match, TRBD1 (5 bases). The CDR3 sequence is 16 residues long. Germline CDR1 and CDR2: LGHNA and YSLEER. Trimming removed 1 base from V and 4 bases from J, with 16 bases in between. CDR3 DNA sequence: TGCGCCAGCAGCCAAGTTGCAGGGATTGGTGTAGAGACCCAGTACTTC. Protein product: CASSQVAGIGVETQYF.

This chain joins TRBV6-4 and TRBJ2-6, with unresolved D. V lost 0 bases and J 0 bases, leaving 3 bases between the germline ends. The CDR3 spans 15 residues. In germline, CDR1 is MRHNA, CDR2 SNTAGT. The chain's CDR3 is CASSDSDSGANVLTF. Written as DNA, the CDR3 is TGTGCCAGCAGTGACTCTGACTCTGGGGCCAACGTCCTGACTTTC.

On this clonotype itself: A read error is possible here, since a much larger clone lies one base away. The CDR3 DNA is TGTGCCCCTCGACAGACTGTCTACGAGCAGTACTTC. Amino acids: CAPRQTVYEQYF. The chain employs TRBV24-1 and TRBJ2-5, with D possibly matching TRBD1 (5 bases). TRBJ2-7 explains the end of the DNA better; the J call may be wrong. This CDR3 contains 12 residues. CDR1 and CDR2 (germline): KGHDR, SFDVKD.

The chain couples TRBV29-1 to TRBJ1-2; D is ambiguous. The CDR3 covers 15 residues. The V gene lost 5 bases and the J gene lost 4 bases, with 20 bases spanning the gap. Germline CDR1 and CDR2: SQVTM and ANQGSEA. The CDR3 is CSVRRLDPDFYGYTF. The CDR3 DNA reads as TGCAGCGTTAGAAGACTGGATCCCGATTTCTATGGCTACACCTTC. Full variable domain (rest looked up from reference TRBV29-1 and TRBJ1-2): SAVISQKPSRDICQRGTSLTIQCQVDSQVTMMFWYRQQPGQSLTLIATANQGSEATYESGFVIDKFPISRPNLTFSTLTVSNMSPEDSSIYLCSVRRLDPDFYGYTFGSGTRLTVV.

The chain joins TRBV9 to TRBJ2-3; D remains ambiguous. V shed 4 bases and J shed 3 bases, with 15 bases lying between them. Germline V CDR1 and CDR2: SGDLS, YYNGEE. The CDR3 spans 15 residues. CDR3 DNA: TGTGCCAGCAGCCCGCCACGTGGTAGGACAGATACGCAGTATTTT. Translating it yields CASSPPRGRTDTQYF.

The chain couples TRBV13 to TRBJ2-3, with D perhaps being TRBD1 or TRBD2 (5 bases each). The CDR3 runs 17 residues. Germline assignment: CDR1 PRHDT and CDR2 FYEKMQ (reference sequence). With 8 bases removed from V and 5 bases from J, the gap between germline ends came to 26 bases. The DNA for the CDR3 is TGTGCCAGCGGCCCCTCTGGGGGATCGAATGTAGGAGATACGCAGTATTTT. This gives the protein CASGPSGGSNVGDTQYF.

The rearrangement links TRBV10-2 to TRBJ2-4; D uncertain. The J call may be incorrect, as the DNA end agrees better with TRBJ2-5. CDR1 is WSHSY, CDR2 SAAADI, per germline. The CDR3 sequence is 13 residues long. The CDR3 DNA reads as TGCGCCAGCATGACCGACCAACAAGAGACCCAGTACTTC. Translating gives CASMTDQQETQYF.

About this clonotype: One base away lies a much larger clone, so this may be a sequencing read error. The chain has TRBV14 and TRBJ2-7; TRBD2 aligns across 8 bases. CDR1 and CDR2 from the germline V gene are SGHDN and FVKESK. CDR3 size: 14 residues. Losses at the gene ends were 4 bases for V and 5 bases for J; bases not matched to a gene: 7. Here the CDR3 DNA reads TGTGCCAGCAGCCTGGGGAGCGGGAGCGACGAGCAGTACTTC. It specifies CASSLGSGSDEQYF. The whole variable domain, filled in from reference TRBV14 and TRBJ2-7, reads EAGVTQFPSHSVIEKGQTVTLRCDPISGHDNLYWYRRVMGKEIKFLLHFVKESKQDESGMPNNRFLAERTGGTYSTLKVQPAELEDSGVYFCASSLGSGSDEQYFGPGTRLTVT.

The chain joins TRBV5-6 to TRBJ1-5, with D unresolved. In germline, CDR1 is SGHDT, CDR2 YYEEEE. V was trimmed by 0 bases and J by 3 bases, leaving 7 bases between them. This CDR3 has 14 amino acids. The CDR3: CASSLASINQPQHF. Written as DNA, the CDR3 is TGTGCCAGCAGCTTGGCCAGCATCAATCAGCCCCAGCATTTT.

V and J are TRBV16 and TRBJ2-7, with D unclear. Germline CDR1 is KGHSY and CDR2 is FQNENV. There are 12 residues in the CDR3. V was pared by 0 bases and J by 4 bases, with 4 bases between. CDR3 loop: CASSQSGYEQYF. Written as DNA, the CDR3 is TGTGCCAGCAGCCAATCTGGATACGAGCAGTACTTC.